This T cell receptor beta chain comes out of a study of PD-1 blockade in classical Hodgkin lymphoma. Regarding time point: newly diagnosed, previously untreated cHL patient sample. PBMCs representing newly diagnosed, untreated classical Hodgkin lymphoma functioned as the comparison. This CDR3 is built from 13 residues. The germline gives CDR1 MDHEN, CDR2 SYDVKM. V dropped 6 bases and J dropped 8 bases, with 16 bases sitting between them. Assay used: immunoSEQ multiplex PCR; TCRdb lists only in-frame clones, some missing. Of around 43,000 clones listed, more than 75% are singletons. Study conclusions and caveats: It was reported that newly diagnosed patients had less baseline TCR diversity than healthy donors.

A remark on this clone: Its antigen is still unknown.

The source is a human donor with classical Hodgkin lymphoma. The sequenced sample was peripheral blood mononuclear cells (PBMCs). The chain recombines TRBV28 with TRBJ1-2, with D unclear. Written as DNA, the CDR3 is TGTGCCAGCAGCCCGACCGCGTCGCGGGGCTACACCTTC. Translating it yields CASSPTASRGYTF.